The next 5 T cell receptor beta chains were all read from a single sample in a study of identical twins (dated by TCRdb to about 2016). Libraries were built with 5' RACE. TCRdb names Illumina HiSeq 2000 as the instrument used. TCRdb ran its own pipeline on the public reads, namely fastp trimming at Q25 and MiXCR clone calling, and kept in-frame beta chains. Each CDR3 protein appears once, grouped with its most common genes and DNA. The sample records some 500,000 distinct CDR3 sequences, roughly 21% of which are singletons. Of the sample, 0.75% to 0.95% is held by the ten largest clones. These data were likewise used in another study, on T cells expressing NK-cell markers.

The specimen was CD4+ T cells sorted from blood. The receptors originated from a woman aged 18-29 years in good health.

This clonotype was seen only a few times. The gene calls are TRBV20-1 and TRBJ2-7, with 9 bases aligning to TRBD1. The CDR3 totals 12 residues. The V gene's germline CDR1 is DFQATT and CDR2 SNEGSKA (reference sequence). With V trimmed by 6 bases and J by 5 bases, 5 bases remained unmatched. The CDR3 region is CSAEDRGHEQYF. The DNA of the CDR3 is TGCAGTGCCGAGGACAGGGGCCACGAGCAGTACTTC.

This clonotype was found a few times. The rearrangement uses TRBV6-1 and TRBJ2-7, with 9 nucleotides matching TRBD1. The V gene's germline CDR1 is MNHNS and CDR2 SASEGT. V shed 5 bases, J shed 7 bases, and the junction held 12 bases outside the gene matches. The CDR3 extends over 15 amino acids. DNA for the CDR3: TGTGCCAGCAGTCCCGTTGGGACAGGGTTCCTAGAGCAGTACTTC. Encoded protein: CASSPVGTGFLEQYF.

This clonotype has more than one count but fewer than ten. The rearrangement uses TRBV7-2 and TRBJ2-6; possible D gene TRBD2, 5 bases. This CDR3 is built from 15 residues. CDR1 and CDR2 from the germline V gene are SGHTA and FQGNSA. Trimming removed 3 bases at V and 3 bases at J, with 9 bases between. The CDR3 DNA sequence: TGTGCCAGCAGCTTCGTAGGGAGTGGGGCCAACGTCCTGACTTTC. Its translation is CASSFVGSGANVLTF.

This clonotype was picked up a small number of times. The DNA of the CDR3 is TGTGCCAGCAGGCCCCCGAGTAACTATGGCTACACCTTC. This encodes CASRPPSNYGYTF. The chain is built from TRBV12-3 or TRBV12-4 and TRBJ1-2; no firm D call. Trimming stripped 6 bases from V and 1 base from J, with 9 bases between. This CDR3 spans 13 amino acids.

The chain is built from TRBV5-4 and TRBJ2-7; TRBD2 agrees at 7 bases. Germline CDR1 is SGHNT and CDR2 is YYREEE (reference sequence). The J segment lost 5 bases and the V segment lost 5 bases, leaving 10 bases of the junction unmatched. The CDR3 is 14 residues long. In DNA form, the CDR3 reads TGTGCCAGCAGGGCTACCGGGACTAAGAACGAGCAGTACTTC. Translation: CASRATGTKNEQYF.